The 16 T cell receptor beta chains presented below share a single source sample, sequenced in a study of shared clonotypes between healthy human individuals. Clones were sequenced by immunoSEQ multiplex PCR, and TCRdb holds only the in-frame ones, with some missing. The profile shows some 490,000 clones, around 85% of them singletons. Sequencing was carried out using PBMCs. The receptors originated from a middle-aged woman in good health. Some clones in this sample may be carry-over from other donors' samples.

To note about this clone: The sample carries other DNA sequences with the same CDR3. The V and J genes are TRBV29-1 and TRBJ2-5; the match to TRBD2 covers 7 bases. The CDR3 spans 11 residues. The ends lost 6 bases at V and 5 bases at J; junction bases unmatched: 3. Germline CDR1 reads SQVTM; CDR2 reads ANQGSEA. The DNA for the CDR3 is TGCAGCGTAGGGGAGGGGGAGACCCAGTACTTC. Protein: CSVGEGETQYF.

The chain carries TRBV11-2 and TRBJ2-7; no clear D. The CDR3 consists of 14 residues. The germline V gene encodes CDR1 SGHAT and CDR2 FQNNGV. The ends were cut back, 4 bases at V and 1 base at J, with 11 bases in the middle. The CDR3, as DNA: TGTGCCAGCAGCTCTGACCCGGGTTCCTACGAGCAGTACTTC. Its protein product is CASSSDPGSYEQYF.

V is TRBV7-9 and J is TRBJ2-3; D possibly corresponds to TRBD1 (6 bases). CDR3 size: 14 residues. V was trimmed by 7 bases and J by 6 bases, leaving 17 bases between them. Germline loops: CDR1 SEHNR, CDR2 FQNEAQ (reference sequence). CDR3 sequence: CASNVARGVDTQYF. The DNA of the CDR3 is TGTGCCAGCAACGTGGCCAGGGGCGTGGATACGCAGTATTTT.

This chain links TRBV7-8 with TRBJ2-7; 8 nucleotides agree with TRBD2. The germline gives CDR1 SGHVS, CDR2 FQNEAQ. V lost 2 bases, J lost 5 bases, and 17 bases stayed unmatched. CDR3 length equals 18 residues. CDR3 bases: TGTGCCAGCAGCTTAAGCCCTCTCTTAACGGGAGGGCACCACGAGCAGTACTTC. Translated, it gives CASSLSPLLTGGHHEQYF.

V is TRBV30 and J is TRBJ1-2, with D hard to call. Germline CDR1 and CDR2: GTSNPN and SVGIG (reference sequence). The CDR3 runs 13 residues. The germline V and J ends were trimmed by 0 bases and 7 bases, with 12 bases remaining between them. CDR3 protein: CAWSVGQDVGYTF. CDR3 DNA sequence: TGTGCCTGGAGTGTTGGGCAGGATGTTGGCTACACCTTC.

The table lists this clone with a count of one. The chain employs TRBV7-9 and TRBJ2-7; 12 bases agree with TRBD2. Germline assignment: CDR1 SEHNR and CDR2 FQNEAQ (reference sequence). CDR3 length equals 17 residues. V dropped 2 bases and J dropped 4; count of bases not matched to a gene: 9. The CDR3 region is CASSLYRGTSGFYEQYF. Here the CDR3 DNA reads TGTGCCAGCAGCTTATACCGGGGGACTAGCGGGTTTTACGAGCAGTACTTC. Full variable domain (missing parts from reference TRBV7-9 and TRBJ2-7): DTGVSQNPRHKITKRGQNVTFRCDPISEHNRLYWYRQTLGQGPEFLTYFQNEAQLEKSRLLSDRFSAERPKGSFSTLEIQRTEQGDSAMYLCASSLYRGTSGFYEQYFGPGTRLTVT.

The chain links TRBV4-1 to TRBJ2-7; TRBD2 is a possible D gene (6 bases). The CDR3 has 15 residues. V lost 8 bases and J 7 bases, leaving 24 bases between the germline ends. The germline V gene has CDR1 MGHRA and CDR2 YSYEKL. CDR3 DNA sequence: TGCGCCAGCGGTGGCGGGGTTGGGATAGTTGGGGAGCAGTACTTC. Translated: CASGGGVGIVGEQYF.

This clone was picked up one time. This rearrangement joins TRBV28 to TRBJ2-7; D tentatively fits TRBD1 or TRBD2 (6 bases each). The germline V and J ends were trimmed by 6 bases and 5 bases, with 23 bases remaining between them. The CDR3 covers 16 residues. Germline lookup yields CDR1 MDHEN and CDR2 SYDVKM. The CDR3 protein is CASRTSGAAGLHEQYF. In nucleotides, the CDR3 is TGTGCCAGCAGGACCTCGGGGGCAGCCGGGCTACACGAGCAGTACTTC.

V gene TRBV19 combines with J gene TRBJ2-7, with D possibly TRBD2 on 5 matching bases. The CDR3 spans 13 residues. Deletions cut 4 bases from V and 7 bases from J, with 14 bases between. Germline V lookup: CDR1 LNHDA, CDR2 SQIVND (reference sequence). CDR3 DNA sequence: TGTGCCAGTAGTACCCTTATCGGGGAGGAGCAGTACTTC. Translated: CASSTLIGEEQYF. Complete variable domain (other parts from reference TRBV19 and TRBJ2-7): DGGITQSPKYLFRKEGQNVTLSCEQNLNHDAMYWYRQDPGQGLRLIYYSQIVNDFQKGDIAEGYSVSREKKESFPLTVTSAQKNPTAFYLCASSTLIGEEQYFGPGTRLTVT.

The rearrangement joins TRBV19 to TRBJ2-1; TRBD2 is a possible D gene (6 bases). The CDR3 consists of 14 residues. Germline-derived CDR1 and CDR2 are LNHDA and SQIVND (reference sequence). V lost 3 bases, J lost 4 bases, and 10 bases lay in between. CDR3 residues: CASSIKGTYNEQFF. The CDR3 DNA reads as TGTGCCAGTAGTATTAAAGGGACTTACAATGAGCAGTTCTTC.

The chain links TRBV9 to TRBJ1-4; 9 bases match TRBD1. V lost 3 bases, J lost 0 bases, and 6 bases stayed unmatched. The CDR3 is 17 amino acids. The V gene's germline CDR1 is SGDLS and CDR2 YYNGEE. The CDR3 DNA is TGTGCCAGCAGCGGGGGACAGGGTGATCCAACTAATGAAAAACTGTTTTTT. Translated: CASSGGQGDPTNEKLFF.

V gene TRBV27 combines with J gene TRBJ2-7; 7 bases match TRBD1. The end of the DNA fits TRBJ2-1 better, so the J call may be wrong. The CDR3 consists of 13 residues. CDR1 and CDR2 (germline): MNHEY, SMNVEV (reference sequence). The CDR3 DNA reads TGTGCCAGCAGCCGGAAAACAGGGGATGAGCAGTTCTTC. Protein product: CASSRKTGDEQFF.

In the case of this clone: A single base is all that separates this from a far larger clone, so a read error is likely. The rearrangement joins TRBV5-6 to TRBJ2-7; 11 bases line up with TRBD1. V lost 3 bases to trimming and J lost 8 bases; unmatched junction nucleotides: 10. The germline gives CDR1 SGHDT, CDR2 YYEEEE. The CDR3 consists of 15 residues. CDR3 region: CASSSKRTGGRKQYF. As DNA, the CDR3 is TGTGCCAGCAGCTCAAAGAGGACAGGGGGCCGCAAGCAGTACTTC.

The J gene is TRBJ2-5, the V gene TRBV10-3; 7 nucleotides line up with TRBD2. V was clipped by 11 bases and J by 5 bases; unmatched bases: 8. CDR1 ENHRY and CDR2 SYGVKD come from the germline V gene. The CDR3 runs to 12 residues. The CDR3: CAASGVGETQYF. CDR3 nucleotides: TGTGCCGCCAGCGGGGTGGGGGAGACCCAGTACTTC.

Only one count was recorded for this clone. A far larger clone is only one base removed, so a read error is likely. Other DNA sequences in this specimen translate into the identical CDR3. V is TRBV7-2 and J is TRBJ1-4; no firm D call. The V end lost 5 bases, the J end lost 8 bases, and 12 bases lay between the germline ends. Germline CDR1 and CDR2: SGHTA and FQGNSA. This CDR3 region has 13 residues. This CDR3 is CASSPAAVEKLFF. The CDR3 coding sequence is TGTGCCAGCAGCCCCGCGGCAGTAGAAAAACTGTTTTTT. The full variable domain, completed using reference TRBV7-2 and TRBJ1-4, is GAGVSQSPSNKVTEKGKDVELRCDPISGHTALYWYRQSLGQGLEFLIYFQGNSAPDKSGLPSDRFSAERTGGSVSTLTIQRTQQEDSAVYLCASSPAAVEKLFFGSGTQLSVL.

As to this clone: A far larger clone lies a single base away; this is likely a read error. The same CDR3 arises from other DNA sequences in this sample as well. This chain uses TRBV6-5 with TRBJ2-1, with D hard to call. Germline values: CDR1 MNHEY, CDR2 SVGAGI. The CDR3 covers 14 residues. The CDR3 region is CASTKFGSYNEQFF. The CDR3 DNA follows: TGCGCCAGCACGAAGTTTGGGTCCTACAATGAGCAGTTCTTC.